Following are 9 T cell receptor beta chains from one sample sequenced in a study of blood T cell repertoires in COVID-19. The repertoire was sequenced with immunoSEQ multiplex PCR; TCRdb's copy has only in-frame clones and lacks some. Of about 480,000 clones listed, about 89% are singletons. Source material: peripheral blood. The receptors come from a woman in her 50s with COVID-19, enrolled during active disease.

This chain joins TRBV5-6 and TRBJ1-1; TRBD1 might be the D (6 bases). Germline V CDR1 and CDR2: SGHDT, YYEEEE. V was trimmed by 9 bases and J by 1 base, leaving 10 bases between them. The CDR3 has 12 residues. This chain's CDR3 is CATSDRNTEAFF. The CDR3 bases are TGTGCCACCTCGGACAGGAACACTGAAGCTTTCTTT.

The CDR3 sequence is CASHDGGGPLHF. The CDR3 DNA follows: TGTGCCAGTCACGACGGCGGGGGGCCCCTCCACTTT. The chain carries TRBV12-3 or TRBV12-4 and TRBJ1-6, with a tentative D call TRBD1 (5 bases). This CDR3 region has 12 residues. Trimming cost V 9 bases and J 13 bases, with 16 bases left between them.

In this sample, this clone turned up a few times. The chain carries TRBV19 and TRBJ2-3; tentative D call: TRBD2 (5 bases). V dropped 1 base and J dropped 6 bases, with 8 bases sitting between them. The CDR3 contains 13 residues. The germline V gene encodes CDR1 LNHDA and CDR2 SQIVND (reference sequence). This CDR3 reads CASSIADFDTQYF. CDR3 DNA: TGTGCCAGTAGTATAGCGGACTTTGATACGCAGTATTTT.

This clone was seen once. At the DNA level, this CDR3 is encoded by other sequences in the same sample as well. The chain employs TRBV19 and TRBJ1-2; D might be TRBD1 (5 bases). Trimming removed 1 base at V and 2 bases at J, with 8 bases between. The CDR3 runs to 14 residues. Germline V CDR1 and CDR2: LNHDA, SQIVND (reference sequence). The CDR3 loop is CASSIADRNYGYTF. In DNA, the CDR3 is TGTGCCAGTAGTATAGCCGACAGAAACTATGGCTACACCTTC.

In DNA, the CDR3 is TGTGCCAGCTCCCGGCTAGCGGGGGTTGAGTATTTT. It codes for CASSRLAGVEYF. This sequence joins TRBV2 and TRBJ2-3, with 10 bases that match TRBD2. From germline, CDR1 is SNHLY and CDR2 FYNNEI. The trim removed 8 bases at V and 13 bases at J, leaving 9 bases unmatched. The CDR3 is 12 amino acids.

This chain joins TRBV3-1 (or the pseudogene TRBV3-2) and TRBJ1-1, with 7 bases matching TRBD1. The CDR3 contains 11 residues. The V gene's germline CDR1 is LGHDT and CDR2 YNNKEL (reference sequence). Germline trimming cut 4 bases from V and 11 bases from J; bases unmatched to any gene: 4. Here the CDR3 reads CASSLQGWAFF. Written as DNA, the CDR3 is TGTGCCAGCAGCCTACAGGGGTGGGCTTTCTTT.

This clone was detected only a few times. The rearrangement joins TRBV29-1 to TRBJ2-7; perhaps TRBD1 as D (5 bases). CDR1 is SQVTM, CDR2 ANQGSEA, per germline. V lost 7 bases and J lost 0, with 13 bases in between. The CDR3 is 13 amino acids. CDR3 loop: CSAQGQGSYEQYF. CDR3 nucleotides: TGCAGCGCCCAGGGTCAGGGCTCCTACGAGCAGTACTTC.

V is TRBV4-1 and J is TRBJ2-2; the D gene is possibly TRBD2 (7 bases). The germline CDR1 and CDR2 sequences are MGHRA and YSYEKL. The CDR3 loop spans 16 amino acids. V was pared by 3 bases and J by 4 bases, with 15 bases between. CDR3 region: CASSHSRGGGTGELFF. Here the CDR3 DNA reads TGCGCCAGCAGCCACAGCAGGGGAGGGGGCACCGGGGAGCTGTTTTTT.

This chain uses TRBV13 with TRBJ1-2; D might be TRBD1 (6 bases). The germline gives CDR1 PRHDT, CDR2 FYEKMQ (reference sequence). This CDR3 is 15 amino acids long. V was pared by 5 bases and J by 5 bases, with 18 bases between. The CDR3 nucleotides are TGTGCCAGCAGCCCAAGTTGGGGGGGCGTATATGGCTACACCTTC. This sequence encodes CASSPSWGGVYGYTF.